The T cell receptor beta chain described here comes from a study of T cell responses to AZD1222 COVID-19 vaccine. Whole-study context: Pooled in the analysis were second doses at about 4 or about 12 weeks.

Repertoires were generated with immunoSEQ multiplex PCR, while TCRdb's copy carries only in-frame clones and drops some. The repertoire holds some 120,000 clones, with roughly nine tenths as singletons. The CDR3 spans 15 residues. Trimming removed 0 bases at V and 8 bases at J, with 16 bases between. Germline V gives CDR1 ENHRY, CDR2 SYGVKD. Notes on this clone: Its antigen is not known.

Whole-study findings and limits: After two AZD1222 doses, spike-specific TCR breadth and depth rose versus day 0. The donor group comprised mostly white British people and more females; the analysis possibly underestimated clonal diversity. As reported, nearly half of all spike-specific TCRs target variant regions that are unmutated.

The chain joins TRBV10-3 to TRBJ1-1; D possibly corresponds to TRBD1 (6 bases). The TCR was taken from an adult in good health. Here the sequenced sample was peripheral blood, taken on day 0 of AZD1222 vaccination. The CDR3: CAISESTGRGDEAFF. CDR3 nucleotide sequence: TGTGCCATCAGTGAGTCGACCGGCAGGGGCGACGAAGCTTTCTTT.